Sequencing of this TCR beta chain was carried out in a study of human T cells and chemical hapten exposure. TCRdb processed the RACE reads anew with MiXCR; each CDR3 protein has one entry. The sample includes around 160,000 distinct CDR3 sequences, about 14% of them seen just once. Time point defined: patch test 1, 2 weeks after DPC sensitization. The treatment is: therapeutic diphenylcyclopropenone sensitization with weekly scalp DPC. Extraction of total RNA was performed on unfractionated whole blood. On this clonotype itself: Its antigen is undetermined.

Trimming took 4 bases from V and 2 from J, leaving 8 bases between them. This CDR3 is built from 12 residues. Germline V CDR1 and CDR2: SQVTM, ANQGSEA. Broader study findings: As patch test score rose, PT1 expanded TCR counts tended to rise as well. Sensitization with DPC brought no change to TCRs above 1 in 1000 in frequency.

Sequences were derived from whole blood, sampled in connection with sensitization to the hapten diphenylcyclopropenone (DPC). The chain employs TRBV29-1 and TRBJ1-1; D ambiguous. The sequence was collected from a woman aged 25-40 years with alopecia areata. Some clones in this sample may be carry-over from other donors' samples. CDR3 DNA sequence: TGCAGCGTTGCGCGGCAAAACACTGAAGCTTTCTTT. It is translated as CSVARQNTEAFF.